The rows below give T cell receptor beta chains drawn from one sample of a study of blood T cell repertoires in COVID-19. Assay used: immunoSEQ multiplex PCR; TCRdb lists only in-frame clones, some missing. The sample has 140,000 or so clones; about 80% are singletons. Material: peripheral blood. These TCRs come from a man in his fifties or sixties with acute or convalescent COVID-19. The CDR3 runs from the conserved cysteine through the conserved F or W. A D gene is named only where the DNA matches it firmly. Size tells how often a clone was seen (once, few, many) or the class of an expanded clone, and some rows leave it out.

abundance: .
d_gene: .
j_gene: TRBJ2-3
v_gene: TRBV18
CDR3aa: CASSPGLTTDTQYF
CDR3nt: TGTGCCAGCTCACCGGGACTTACCACAGATACGCAGTATTTT

abundance: .
d_gene: .
j_gene: TRBJ1-5
v_gene: TRBV18
CDR3aa: CASSPLRDQPQHF
CDR3nt: TGTGCCAGCTCACCATTGAGAGATCAGCCCCAGCATTTT

abundance: few
d_gene: .
j_gene: TRBJ1-3
v_gene: TRBV7-9
CDR3aa: CASSLVREQGFTSNTIYF
CDR3nt: TGTGCCAGCAGCTTAGTTCGGGAGCAGGGCTTTACCTCAAACACCATATATTTT

abundance: few
d_gene: .
j_gene: TRBJ1-5
v_gene: TRBV9
CDR3aa: CASSVDWSRSNQPQHF
CDR3nt: TGTGCCAGCAGCGTAGATTGGTCCCGGAGCAATCAGCCCCAGCATTTT

abundance: .
d_gene: TRBD1
j_gene: TRBJ1-2
v_gene: TRBV5-1
CDR3aa: CASSSGTGNYGYTF
CDR3nt: TGCGCCAGCAGCTCCGGGACAGGGAACTATGGCTACACCTTC

abundance: .
d_gene: TRBD1
j_gene: TRBJ1-4
v_gene: TRBV9
CDR3aa: CASSTQAGTGNEKLFF
CDR3nt: TGTGCCAGCAGCACCCAGGCAGGGACAGGAAATGAAAAACTGTTTTTT

abundance: .
d_gene: .
j_gene: TRBJ2-3
v_gene: TRBV6-5
CDR3aa: CASSFELGDTQYF
CDR3nt: TGTGCCAGCAGTTTCGAACTCGGAGATACGCAGTATTTT

abundance: .
d_gene: .
j_gene: TRBJ2-7
v_gene: TRBV11-2
CDR3aa: CASSPTDSYEQYF
CDR3nt: TGTGCCAGCAGCCCAACGGACAGCTACGAGCAGTACTTC

abundance: .
d_gene: .
j_gene: TRBJ2-2
v_gene: TRBV7-6
CDR3aa: CASSTDRVSPFANTGELFF
CDR3nt: TGTGCCAGCAGCACGGACAGAGTTAGTCCGTTCGCGAACACCGGGGAGCTGTTTTTT

abundance: .
d_gene: .
j_gene: TRBJ2-3
v_gene: TRBV27
CDR3aa: CASSLRLGVADTQYF
CDR3nt: TGTGCCAGCAGTCTCCGACTAGGGGTAGCAGATACGCAGTATTTT

abundance: .
d_gene: TRBD1
j_gene: TRBJ1-4
v_gene: TRBV30
CDR3aa: CAWATGSSTNEKLFF
CDR3nt: TGTGCCTGGGCGACAGGGAGCTCAACTAATGAAAAACTGTTTTTT

abundance: .
d_gene: TRBD1
j_gene: TRBJ2-3
v_gene: TRBV2
CDR3aa: CASRRDSHTDTQYF
CDR3nt: TGTGCCAGCAGGAGGGACAGCCACACAGATACGCAGTATTTT

abundance: .
d_gene: .
j_gene: TRBJ2-1
v_gene: TRBV30
CDR3aa: CAWVEIDRSLNEQFF
CDR3nt: TGTGCCTGGGTTGAGATAGACAGGTCCTTGAATGAGCAGTTCTTC

abundance: .
d_gene: .
j_gene: TRBJ2-2
v_gene: TRBV5-6
CDR3aa: CASSLGGGAGELFF
CDR3nt: TGTGCCAGCAGCTTGGGAGGGGGGGCCGGGGAGCTGTTTTTT

abundance: few
d_gene: TRBD1
j_gene: TRBJ1-1
v_gene: TRBV6-5
CDR3aa: CASRKDRANTEAFF
CDR3nt: TGTGCCAGCAGGAAGGACAGGGCGAACACTGAAGCTTTCTTT

abundance: .
d_gene: .
j_gene: TRBJ2-5
v_gene: TRBV6-5
CDR3aa: CASRGVGLETQYF
CDR3nt: TGTGCCAGCAGAGGGGTGGGGTTGGAGACCCAGTACTTC

abundance: .
d_gene: TRBD1
j_gene: TRBJ2-7
v_gene: TRBV30
CDR3aa: CAWSGDRGAYEQYF
CDR3nt: TGTGCCTGGAGTGGAGACAGGGGGGCCTACGAGCAGTACTTC

abundance: .
d_gene: TRBD1
j_gene: TRBJ1-1
v_gene: TRBV18
CDR3aa: CASTPTPGQGNTEAFF
CDR3nt: TGTGCCAGCACCCCCACCCCGGGACAGGGGAACACTGAAGCTTTCTTT

abundance: .
d_gene: .
j_gene: TRBJ1-2
v_gene: TRBV11-2
CDR3aa: CASNDIRLRGHGYTF
CDR3nt: TGTGCCAGCAACGATATCAGGTTGCGGGGCCATGGCTACACCTTC

abundance: .
d_gene: TRBD2
j_gene: TRBJ2-3
v_gene: TRBV24-1
CDR3aa: CATSGSSLAGVHTQYF
CDR3nt: TGTGCCACCAGTGGCTCCTCACTAGCGGGGGTCCATACGCAGTATTTT

abundance: .
d_gene: .
j_gene: TRBJ2-7
v_gene: TRBV5-1
CDR3aa: CASSLAATAYEQYF
CDR3nt: TGCGCCAGCAGCTTGGCCGCGACAGCATACGAGCAGTACTTC

abundance: .
d_gene: .
j_gene: TRBJ1-1
v_gene: TRBV7-6
CDR3aa: CASSSNRENTEAFF
CDR3nt: TGTGCCAGCAGCTCAAACAGGGAGAACACTGAAGCTTTCTTT

abundance: .
d_gene: .
j_gene: TRBJ2-1
v_gene: TRBV11-2
CDR3aa: CASSLDLAGKGDEQFF
CDR3nt: TGTGCCAGCAGCTTAGATCTGGCGGGAAAGGGCGATGAGCAGTTCTTC

abundance: .
d_gene: .
j_gene: TRBJ2-1
v_gene: TRBV27
CDR3aa: CAIRGGTSSYNEQFF
CDR3nt: TGTGCCATCAGAGGCGGGACGTCCTCCTACAATGAGCAGTTCTTC

abundance: .
d_gene: .
j_gene: TRBJ1-5
v_gene: TRBV27
CDR3aa: CASSFAGSGQPQHF
CDR3nt: TGTGCCAGCAGTTTCGCGGGTTCAGGTCAGCCCCAGCATTTT

abundance: .
d_gene: .
j_gene: TRBJ2-5
v_gene: TRBV7-6
CDR3aa: CASSFLSAETQYF
CDR3nt: TGTGCCAGCAGCTTCCTGAGTGCGGAGACCCAGTACTTC

abundance: .
d_gene: .
j_gene: TRBJ2-5
v_gene: TRBV20-1
CDR3aa: CSAQRQETQYF
CDR3nt: TGCAGTGCACAACGCCAAGAGACCCAGTACTTC

abundance: .
d_gene: TRBD1
j_gene: TRBJ2-5
v_gene: TRBV29-1
CDR3aa: CSVGHPGQGFTETQYF
CDR3nt: TGCAGCGTTGGTCACCCTGGACAGGGGTTCACAGAGACCCAGTACTTC

abundance: .
d_gene: TRBD1
j_gene: TRBJ2-7
v_gene: TRBV5-8
CDR3aa: CASSLDGQGASGEQYF
CDR3nt: TGTGCCAGCAGCTTGGACGGACAGGGGGCTTCGGGCGAGCAGTACTTC

abundance: .
d_gene: TRBD2
j_gene: TRBJ2-5
v_gene: TRBV25-1
CDR3aa: CASSSPGLAETQYF
CDR3nt: TGTGCCAGCAGTTCCCCGGGACTAGCCGAGACCCAGTACTTC

abundance: .
d_gene: .
j_gene: TRBJ1-1
v_gene: TRBV19
CDR3aa: CASSIPGGTEAFF
CDR3nt: TGTGCCAGTAGTATCCCGGGGGGGACTGAAGCTTTCTTT

abundance: .
d_gene: .
j_gene: TRBJ2-2
v_gene: TRBV19
CDR3aa: CASSIDRAGELFF
CDR3nt: TGTGCCAGTAGTATAGACAGGGCAGGGGAGCTGTTTTTT

abundance: .
d_gene: TRBD1
j_gene: TRBJ1-2
v_gene: TRBV20-1
CDR3aa: CSASASGTGVYPSGYTF
CDR3nt: TGCAGTGCTAGTGCCTCCGGGACAGGGGTTTACCCGTCTGGCTACACCTTC

abundance: .
d_gene: .
j_gene: TRBJ1-4
v_gene: TRBV11-2
CDR3aa: CASSPGSFGRGEKLFF
CDR3nt: TGTGCCAGCAGCCCTGGGTCCTTCGGTCGGGGTGAAAAACTGTTTTTT

abundance: once
d_gene: .
j_gene: TRBJ2-1
v_gene: TRBV15
CDR3aa: CATSRGSLAPYNEQFF
CDR3nt: TGTGCCACCAGCAGAGGGTCACTAGCCCCCTACAATGAGCAGTTCTTC

abundance: .
d_gene: .
j_gene: TRBJ2-3
v_gene: TRBV9
CDR3aa: CASSTDSTSTDTQYF
CDR3nt: TGTGCCAGCAGCACAGACAGTACTAGCACAGATACGCAGTATTTT

abundance: .
d_gene: .
j_gene: TRBJ2-5
v_gene: TRBV5-4
CDR3aa: CASSTQGLLETQYF
CDR3nt: TGTGCCAGCAGCACACAGGGTTTATTGGAGACCCAGTACTTC

abundance: .
d_gene: .
j_gene: TRBJ1-2
v_gene: TRBV2
CDR3aa: CASTMNMQGYGYTF
CDR3nt: TGTGCCAGCACAATGAACATGCAGGGCTATGGCTACACCTTC

abundance: .
d_gene: .
j_gene: TRBJ1-2
v_gene: TRBV27
CDR3aa: CASSLSGGPRGYTF
CDR3nt: TGTGCCAGCAGTTTAAGCGGAGGGCCCCGGGGCTACACCTTC

abundance: .
d_gene: TRBD1
j_gene: TRBJ1-1
v_gene: TRBV7-2
CDR3aa: CASSLGDRLDTEAFF
CDR3nt: TGTGCCAGCAGCTTAGGGGACAGGCTAGACACTGAAGCTTTCTTT

abundance: .
d_gene: .
j_gene: TRBJ1-2
v_gene: TRBV5-1
CDR3aa: CASSLEGVGSSGYTF
CDR3nt: TGCGCCAGCAGCTTGGAGGGGGTAGGGTCTTCTGGCTACACCTTC

abundance: .
d_gene: .
j_gene: TRBJ2-2
v_gene: TRBV10-2
CDR3aa: CASSVASGNTGELFF
CDR3nt: TGCGCCAGCAGTGTTGCAAGCGGAAACACCGGGGAGCTGTTTTTT

abundance: .
d_gene: .
j_gene: TRBJ1-1
v_gene: TRBV21-1
CDR3aa: CASSGRTEADTEAFF
CDR3nt: TGTGCCAGCAGCGGACGGACAGAGGCGGACACTGAAGCTTTCTTT

abundance: few
d_gene: .
j_gene: TRBJ2-5
v_gene: TRBV11-2
CDR3aa: CASSLMLGSKGETQYF
CDR3nt: TGTGCCAGCAGCTTAATGTTGGGCTCTAAAGGAGAGACCCAGTACTTC

abundance: .
d_gene: TRBD2
j_gene: TRBJ2-2
v_gene: TRBV5-4
CDR3aa: CASRTSGGAVTGELFF
CDR3nt: TGTGCCAGCAGGACTAGCGGGGGGGCGGTCACCGGGGAGCTGTTTTTT

abundance: .
d_gene: .
j_gene: TRBJ2-1
v_gene: TRBV7-6
CDR3aa: CASSPSNGGRNEQFF
CDR3nt: TGTGCCAGCAGCCCCTCAAACGGAGGAAGGAATGAGCAGTTCTTC